A single sample gave rise to the 16 T cell receptor beta chains below, sequenced in a study of molecular identifiers for immune sequencing clone quantification. TCRdb called the PCR reads again in MiXCR, with one record for every CDR3 protein. The sample consists of about 320,000 distinct CDR3 sequences, about a fifth of them appearing once. Sequenced input: naive CD8+ T cells from blood, with Jurkat cell RNA spiked in. Subset denoted: FACS-sorted CD8+CD4-CCR7+CD45RA+ naive T cells. The origin of the receptors is a human donor in good health. Some libraries in this study had Jurkat cell RNA spiked in.

This chain uses TRBV4-1 with TRBJ2-3; either TRBD1 or TRBD2 may fit D (5 bases each). The CDR3 spans 15 residues. With 1 base removed from V and 5 bases from J, the gap between germline ends came to 13 bases. The germline V gene encodes CDR1 MGHRA and CDR2 YSYEKL. DNA for the CDR3: TGCGCCAGCAGCCAAGTCGGGGCTGATGGAGATACGCAGTATTTT. Protein sequence: CASSQVGADGDTQYF.

The J gene is TRBJ1-3, the V gene TRBV7-8, with D possibly matching TRBD1 (5 bases). The CDR3 runs 15 residues. Trimming cost V 0 bases and J 6 bases, with 12 bases left between them. Germline V gene data show CDR1 as SGHVS and CDR2 as FQNEAQ. The CDR3, as DNA: TGTGCCAGCAGCTTAGCCCTGGGGCAGTTAAACACCATATATTTT. Translating gives CASSLALGQLNTIYF. The complete variable domain, with remaining parts taken from reference TRBV7-8 and TRBJ1-3, reads GAGVSQSPRYKVAKRGQDVALRCDPISGHVSLFWYQQALGQGPEFLTYFQNEAQLDKSGLPSDRFFAERPEGSVSTLKIQRTQQEDSAVYLCASSLALGQLNTIYFGEGSWLTVV.

At least ten counts were recorded for this clonotype. Written as DNA, the CDR3 is TGTGCCAGCAGCCCGAGACAGGGGGCAGGAGAGACCCAGTACTTC. Translating it yields CASSPRQGAGETQYF. The V and J genes are TRBV7-9 and TRBJ2-5; 10 bases fit TRBD1. Trimming took 5 bases from V and 4 from J; bases not matched to a gene: 7. The CDR3 extends over 15 amino acids. Germline V lookup: CDR1 SEHNR, CDR2 FQNEAQ (reference sequence).

About this clonotype: A much larger clonotype is one base distant, so this may be a read error. The CDR3 end shows no conserved phenylalanine or tryptophan, and so a read error is likely. The chain has TRBV7-9 and TRBJ2-3; no firm D call. The CDR3 totals 14 residues. Trimming took 1 base from V and 4 from J, leaving 9 bases between them. Germline V gene sequence: CDR1 SEHNR, CDR2 FQNEAQ (reference sequence). The chain's CDR3 is CASSLVVRADTQYL. The CDR3, as DNA: TGTGCCAGCAGCTTAGTAGTACGGGCAGATACGCAGTATCTT.

This clonotype was counted ten times or more. The rearrangement links TRBV12-3 or TRBV12-4 to TRBJ1-5, with no clear D. V was cut by 1 base and J by 10 bases, with 17 bases left in between. This CDR3 region has 15 residues. The CDR3 DNA reads as TGTGCCAGCAGTTTAGGCTGGACCGCAGAACGACCCCAGCATTTT. Amino acid sequence: CASSLGWTAERPQHF.

The table lists this clonotype with a few counts. The CDR3 DNA is TGTGCCAGCAGTTTTTTAGCGGGGGACTACAATGAGCAGTTCTTC. Translating it yields CASSFLAGDYNEQFF. The chain is built from TRBV27 and TRBJ2-1; TRBD2 matches 9 bases. Trimming removed 3 bases from V and 3 bases from J; junction bases left unmatched: 3. CDR3 length: 15 residues. Per the germline V gene, CDR1 is MNHEY and CDR2 is SMNVEV (reference sequence).

V is TRBV12-3 or TRBV12-4 and J is TRBJ1-4; D may be TRBD1 (5 bases). There are 12 residues in the CDR3. Trimming cost V 2 bases and J 10 bases, with 8 bases left between them. CDR3 loop: CASSLWGGKLFF. As DNA, the CDR3 is TGTGCCAGCAGTTTATGGGGGGGAAAACTGTTTTTT.

Many counts were recorded for this clonotype. The rearrangement links TRBV29-1 to TRBJ1-1; the D is unclear. Germline CDR1 reads SQVTM; CDR2 reads ANQGSEA. The CDR3 is 12 amino acids. Trimming took off 4 bases at V and 1 base at J, with 7 bases between the two ends. The chain's CDR3 is CSVVEGNTEAFF. CDR3 nucleotide sequence: TGCAGCGTTGTCGAAGGGAACACTGAAGCTTTCTTT.

This clonotype was observed a handful of times. J is TRBJ2-2 and V is TRBV6-2 or TRBV6-3; 13 bases are a match to TRBD2. The V and J ends lost 2 bases and 6 bases, in that order; junction bases with no gene match: 6. CDR3 length: 17 amino acids. Germline values: CDR1 MNHEY, CDR2 SVGEGT. The CDR3 spells CASSYPELAGGPGELFF. Written as DNA, the CDR3 is TGTGCCAGCAGTTACCCAGAACTAGCGGGGGGGCCCGGGGAGCTGTTTTTT.

This clonotype was observed at least ten times. The chain recombines TRBV9 with TRBJ2-7; 15 bases map to TRBD2. The CDR3 consists of 15 residues. The germline CDR1 and CDR2 sequences are SGDLS and YYNGEE. Unmatched junction bases numbered 5, after V lost 4 bases and J lost 6 bases. The DNA of the CDR3 is TGTGCCAGCAGCCCGCCGGGACTAGCGGGAGGCGAGCAGTACTTC. Translating gives CASSPPGLAGGEQYF.

This clonotype came up many times. CDR3 protein: CASSLFGQAYEQYF. In DNA, the CDR3 is TGTGCCAGCAGTTTATTCGGACAGGCCTACGAGCAGTACTTC. The chain recombines TRBV28 with TRBJ2-7; 7 nucleotides line up with TRBD1. CDR1 and CDR2 from the germline V gene are MDHEN and SYDVKM. The CDR3 has 14 amino acids. With V trimmed by 1 base and J by 2 bases, 2 bases remained unmatched.

This clonotype was seen a few times. A read error may account for a junction end that differs from germline. V usage is TRBV7-8 and J usage is TRBJ2-2; weak D call: TRBD2 (5 bases). The germline gives CDR1 SGHVS, CDR2 FQNEAQ. This CDR3 has 15 amino acids. The CDR3 DNA reads TGTGCCAGCAGCTTCGAAGGACCCTACACCGGGGAGCTGCTTTTT. Translation gives CASSFEGPYTGELLF.

This clonotype was detected many times. The chain carries TRBV7-2 and TRBJ2-3, with D tentatively TRBD2 (5 bases). Trimming shortened V by 7 bases and J by 3 bases, and 11 bases separated the two germline ends. CDR3 length: 13 residues. In germline, CDR1 is SGHTA, CDR2 FQGNSA. In nucleotides, the CDR3 is TGTGCCAGCACTAGGGAGATGACAGATACGCAGTATTTT. It is translated as CASTREMTDTQYF.

The J gene is TRBJ2-3, the V gene TRBV10-3; 9 nucleotides match TRBD1. The ends lost 3 bases at V and 3 bases at J; junction bases unmatched: 13. CDR1 ENHRY and CDR2 SYGVKD come from the germline V gene. The CDR3 has 18 amino acids. Here the CDR3 DNA reads TGTGCCATCAGTGACCCCATGGAGCCGGGACAGGGAACAGATACGCAGTATTTT. Residues: CAISDPMEPGQGTDTQYF.

This clonotype was detected ten times or more. The chain carries TRBV19 and TRBJ1-1; D is possibly TRBD1 (5 bases). CDR1 LNHDA and CDR2 SQIVND come from the germline V gene (reference sequence). V dropped 10 bases and J dropped 4 bases, with 16 bases sitting between them. The CDR3 extends over 13 amino acids. The CDR3 DNA follows: TGTGCCACCACAGCAGGAGGGGCCACTGAAGCTTTCTTT. This codes for CATTAGGATEAFF.

This clonotype came up once. The chain joins TRBV28 to TRBJ1-3, with a possible D match to TRBD1 (5 bases). The CDR3 has 14 residues. Trimming took 3 bases from V and 1 from J, leaving 7 bases between them. Germline CDR1 reads MDHEN; CDR2 reads SYDVKM. CDR3 nucleotides: TGTGCCAGCAGTTTTAGGGGATCTGGAAACACCATATATTTT. This codes for CASSFRGSGNTIYF.